The 21 T cell receptor beta chains below all came from one sample that was sequenced in a study of T cell responses to AZD1222 COVID-19 vaccine. Using immunoSEQ multiplex PCR, the repertoire was profiled, and TCRdb retains in-frame clones only, with some absent. In the table there are approximately 180,000 clones, approximately 90% of which are singletons. Sample: peripheral blood, taken 28 days after the second dose of the MenACWY control vaccine. The receptors come from an adult who received the MenACWY meningococcal vaccine as a control.

The gene calls are TRBV28 and TRBJ1-5; 7 nucleotides line up with TRBD1. The CDR3 length is 16 residues. Trimming at V came to 6 bases and at J to 3 bases, leaving 11 bases not matched to a gene. CDR1 and CDR2 from the germline V gene are MDHEN and SYDVKM. CDR3 bases: TGTGCCAGCAGCCTCCTCCCACAGGGGTACAATCAGCCCCAGCATTTT. Translated, it gives CASSLLPQGYNQPQHF.

This chain uses TRBV29-1 with TRBJ1-5, with TRBD1 matching 10 bases. The V gene's germline CDR1 is SQVTM and CDR2 ANQGSEA. V shed 6 bases and J 6 bases; nucleotides not matched to a gene: 8. CDR3 length equals 14 residues. CDR3 region: CSVGDRQGAQPQHF. CDR3 sequence (DNA): TGCAGCGTGGGGGACAGACAGGGGGCTCAGCCCCAGCATTTT.

This chain joins TRBV28 and TRBJ2-7; TRBD1 matches 7 bases. V lost 5 bases and J lost 0; bases outside the gene matches: 4. The CDR3 loop spans 14 amino acids. Germline CDR1 and CDR2: MDHEN and SYDVKM. In DNA, the CDR3 is TGTGCCAGCAGTGGGGACAGCTTCTCCTACGAGCAGTACTTC. This translates into CASSGDSFSYEQYF.

The chain uses TRBV9 and TRBJ1-2, with 7 bases lining up with TRBD1. The CDR3 consists of 15 residues. Germline CDR1 reads SGDLS; CDR2 reads YYNGEE. Germline trimming cut 4 bases from V and 7 bases from J; bases unmatched to any gene: 13. In DNA form, the CDR3 reads TGTGCCAGCAGCCCCGGGTCAGGGACAGCTCCTGGCTACACCTTC. It is translated as CASSPGSGTAPGYTF.

The V and J genes are TRBV7-2 and TRBJ1-2, with 10 bases identical to TRBD1. The V segment lost 8 bases and the J segment 7 bases; nucleotides outside the gene matches: 19. CDR1 is SGHTA and CDR2 is FQGNSA in the germline V gene. The CDR3 contains 17 residues. CDR3 DNA: TGTGCCAGCTCCCTAATGGGACAGGGGATCAGTGTTGGTGGCTACACCTTC. The encoded protein is CASSLMGQGISVGGYTF.

V gene TRBV11-2 combines with J gene TRBJ2-7; D unresolved. Deletions cut 1 base from V and 0 bases from J, with 7 bases between. This CDR3 contains 14 residues. Germline CDR1 reads SGHAT; CDR2 reads FQNNGV. This CDR3 is CASSLGLDSYEQYF. The DNA of the CDR3 is TGTGCCAGCAGCTTAGGCCTTGACTCCTACGAGCAGTACTTC.

This clone was seen once. The gene calls are TRBV12-3 or TRBV12-4 and TRBJ1-4; D uncertain. Deletions cut 6 bases from V and 5 bases from J, with 10 bases between. This CDR3 spans 13 amino acids. The CDR3 DNA is TGTGCCAGCAGAACAGCGGGGAATGAAAAACTGTTTTTT. Amino acid sequence: CASRTAGNEKLFF.

The chain joins TRBV3-1 (or the pseudogene TRBV3-2) to TRBJ2-5; 13 positions match TRBD2. The junction had 6 bases not matched to a gene; V was cut back by 0 bases and J by 5 bases. This CDR3 has 17 amino acids. Germline CDR1 reads LGHDT; CDR2 reads YNNKEL (reference sequence). CDR3: CASSQERGLAGTETQYF. The CDR3 DNA sequence: TGTGCCAGCAGCCAAGAGAGGGGACTAGCGGGAACGGAGACCCAGTACTTC.

The chain couples TRBV13 to TRBJ1-5, with 8 bases that match TRBD1. The CDR3 loop spans 13 amino acids. Per the germline V gene, CDR1 is PRHDT and CDR2 is FYEKMQ (reference sequence). V shed 10 bases and J 5 bases; nucleotides not matched to a gene: 7. The CDR3 sequence is CANRQGPYQPQHF. The CDR3 DNA reads as TGTGCCAACCGACAGGGGCCCTATCAGCCCCAGCATTTT.

The chain employs TRBV2 and TRBJ1-5; maybe TRBD1 (5 bases). Germline V gene lookup returns CDR1 SNHLY and CDR2 FYNNEI. Trimming removed 3 bases from V and 2 bases from J, with 5 bases in between. The CDR3 is 13 residues long. Here the CDR3 DNA reads TGTGCCAGCAGTGAGGGGGGCAATCAGCCCCAGCATTTT. This encodes CASSEGGNQPQHF.

This chain links TRBV30 with TRBJ1-1; D is unclear. From germline, CDR1 is GTSNPN and CDR2 SVGIG (reference sequence). V lost 2 bases, J lost 4 bases, and 11 bases lay in between. This CDR3 has 13 amino acids. The CDR3 region has the DNA TGTGCCTGGAGTAAACCGCTGGGCACTGAAGCTTTCTTT. Amino acids: CAWSKPLGTEAFF.

The CDR3 DNA reads as TGTGCCAGCTCACCGACAGCAACTAATGAAAAACTGTTTTTT. Its protein product is CASSPTATNEKLFF. The chain couples TRBV18 to TRBJ1-4, with D possibly matching TRBD1 (5 bases). This CDR3 contains 14 residues. The germline gives CDR1 KGHSH, CDR2 LQKENI. The V end was cut by 3 bases, the J end by 0 bases, with 5 bases between.

The rearrangement joins TRBV10-2 to TRBJ1-1; D unresolved. The length of the CDR3 is 12 residues. Germline CDR1 reads WSHSY; CDR2 reads SAAADI. Trimming cost V 7 bases and J 1 base, with 7 bases left between them. The CDR3 DNA reads as TGCGCCAGCAAACGACCGAACACTGAAGCTTTCTTT. Its translation: CASKRPNTEAFF.

In its sample, this clone was seen once. The chain links TRBV3-1 (or the pseudogene TRBV3-2) to TRBJ1-1, with D perhaps TRBD1 (6 bases). CDR3 size: 16 residues. CDR1 and CDR2 (germline): LGHDT, YNNKEL (reference sequence). Trimming left V 4 bases short and J 4 bases short, with 19 bases between. The CDR3 spells CASSRTGYRGGTEAFF. DNA of the CDR3: TGTGCCAGCAGCCGCACAGGGTATCGAGGGGGCACTGAAGCTTTCTTT.

The genes are TRBV14 and TRBJ1-2, with D tentatively TRBD1 (6 bases). The CDR3 is made up of 17 amino acids. The germline V gene encodes CDR1 SGHDN and CDR2 FVKESK. The ends were cut back, 4 bases at V and 3 bases at J, with 21 bases in the middle. The CDR3 DNA reads as TGTGCCAGCAGCCGAGAAGGGGGACCGCCCCGGGACTATGGCTACACCTTC. Protein product: CASSREGGPPRDYGYTF.

The chain has TRBV4-2 and TRBJ2-3; a weak D match, TRBD2 (6 bases). The CDR3 is made up of 18 amino acids. Trimming left V 4 bases short and J 2 bases short, with 22 bases between. Per the germline V gene, CDR1 is LGHNA and CDR2 is YNFKEQ. This CDR3 reads CASSPREAGLISTDTQYF. The CDR3 nucleotides read TGTGCCAGCAGCCCTAGAGAAGCGGGCTTAATATCCACAGATACGCAGTATTTT.

This clone was recorded only once. This chain joins TRBV19 and TRBJ2-1, with 8 bases identical to TRBD1. Germline V gene data show CDR1 as LNHDA and CDR2 as SQIVND (reference sequence). The CDR3 sequence is 14 residues long. The trim removed 8 bases at V and 4 bases at J, leaving 7 bases unmatched. CDR3 coding DNA: TGTGCCAGTCAACCTGGGACAGGTTACAATGAGCAGTTCTTC. It translates to CASQPGTGYNEQFF.

The chain is built from TRBV6-1 and TRBJ1-2; D perhaps matches TRBD1 (5 bases). Germline V gene lookup returns CDR1 MNHNS and CDR2 SASEGT. The CDR3 contains 14 residues. The ends were cut back, 1 base at V and 4 bases at J, with 10 bases in the middle. The CDR3 nucleotides are TGTGCCAGCAGTGAAGTTGCACAGGCCTATGGCTACACCTTC. This translates into CASSEVAQAYGYTF.

The chain combines TRBV28 with TRBJ2-7; D not resolved. Trimming cost V 6 bases and J 2 bases, with 11 bases left between them. CDR3 length equals 13 residues. Germline-derived CDR1 and CDR2 are MDHEN and SYDVKM. The CDR3 DNA sequence: TGTGCCAGCAGCCCGCCAGATACCTACGAGCAGTACTTC. Translated: CASSPPDTYEQYF.

The DNA for the CDR3 is TGTGCCAGCAGCAACCTTCGGTCCTACAATGAGCAGTTCTTC. Amino acid sequence: CASSNLRSYNEQFF. This sequence joins TRBV3-1 (or the pseudogene TRBV3-2) and TRBJ2-1; D is unclear. The V end was cut by 5 bases, the J end by 1 base, with 9 bases between. Germline CDR1 reads LGHDT; CDR2 reads YNNKEL (reference sequence). The CDR3 length is 14 residues.

The chain recombines TRBV29-1 with TRBJ1-2; TRBD1 matches at 7 bases. Germline V lookup: CDR1 SQVTM, CDR2 ANQGSEA. The CDR3 totals 13 residues. V dropped 7 bases and J dropped 7; count of bases not matched to a gene: 12. CDR3 protein: CSAQGQTVLGYTF. The CDR3 DNA sequence: TGCAGCGCCCAGGGACAGACCGTTCTTGGCTACACCTTC.